Presented here are 2 T cell receptor beta chains from one specimen sequenced in a study of T-cell memory formation after mild COVID-19 (dated by TCRdb to the early 2020s). The library was generated by 5' RACE. Sequenced using an Illumina NovaSeq 6000. TCRdb reprocessed the public reads (quality trimming at Q25 with fastp, clone calling with MiXCR) and kept in-frame beta chains. Rows with a matching CDR3 protein are joined into one entry that keeps the most common DNA and genes. This sample has about 90,000 distinct CDR3 sequences in its table, and roughly 15% of those were observed once. The biggest ten clones account for 39% of the sample. The sample consisted of PBMCs or a T cell subset sorted from them (not recorded which). The receptors derive from a man aged 18-30 years who had mild COVID-19 (a few samples of this study predate the infection). The sample titles of this study are shuffled in the database, so cell type and time point are left out; the donor was told from shared clones.

V usage is TRBV6-6 and J usage is TRBJ2-1, with unresolved D. With 5 bases removed from V and 10 bases from J, the gap between germline ends came to 15 bases. CDR1 and CDR2 (germline): MNHNY, SVGAGI (reference sequence). The CDR3 is made up of 13 amino acids. The CDR3 loop is CASSIRAPGEQFF. CDR3 sequence (DNA): TGTGCCAGCAGTATCCGGGCCCCCGGGGAGCAGTTCTTC.

This clonotype was recorded once. The gene calls are TRBV19 and TRBJ1-1; D is uncertain. The ends were cut back, 3 bases at V and 4 bases at J, with 18 bases in the middle. The length of the CDR3 is 16 residues. The germline V gene encodes CDR1 LNHDA and CDR2 SQIVND (reference sequence). CDR3 nucleotide sequence: TGTGCCAGTAGTATTGGGTTGAGCGCCCCGGCCACTGAAGCTTTCTTT. It codes for CASSIGLSAPATEAFF.